A single sample gave rise to the 28 T cell receptor beta chains below, sequenced in a study of T-cell reconstitution after alpha-beta-depleted transplantation in children. Unique molecular identifiers featured in how the TCRbeta library was prepared. From the PCR reads, TCRdb called clonotypes with MiXCR, one entry per CDR3 protein. The sample lists roughly 670,000 distinct CDR3 sequences; 13% were seen once. This specimen was PBMCs, taken before TCRalphabeta/CD19-depleted stem cell transplant. These receptors came from a girl aged 2 to 10 with congenital amegakaryocytic thrombocytopenia, due to receive a stem cell transplant.

This clonotype has ten or more counts. The rearrangement uses TRBV7-9 and TRBJ2-1, with 7 bases fitting TRBD1. V trimming: 10 bases; J trimming: 7 bases; junction bases outside the gene matches: 19. There are 16 residues in the CDR3. Germline-derived CDR1 and CDR2 are SEHNR and FQNEAQ (reference sequence). CDR3 DNA sequence: TGTGCCACCGTAAAACAACCACAGGGGATACGGAATGAGCAGTTCTTC. Its protein is CATVKQPQGIRNEQFF.

This clonotype was seen many times. This rearrangement joins TRBV5-1 to TRBJ1-6; D ambiguous. CDR1 and CDR2 (germline): SGHRS, YFSETQ. This CDR3 region has 15 residues. Trimming shortened V by 0 bases and J by 9 bases, and 13 bases separated the two germline ends. The CDR3 region has the DNA TGCGCCAGCAGCTTGGAAGGGATCGCGGGTTCACCCCTCCACTTT. Its translation: CASSLEGIAGSPLHF.

This clonotype was counted a few times. The rearrangement joins TRBV20-1 to TRBJ2-7; D gene uncertain. Germline values: CDR1 DFQATT, CDR2 SNEGSKA (reference sequence). V shed 0 bases and J shed 2 bases, with 11 bases lying between them. The CDR3 contains 14 residues. CDR3 coding DNA: TGCAGTGCTAGAGATTTATCCGTGGCCTACGAGCAGTACTTC. This encodes CSARDLSVAYEQYF.

Comments on this clonotype: A read error is possible here, since a much larger clone lies one base away. The V gene is TRBV5-1, the J gene TRBJ2-7; a possible D gene is TRBD1 (5 bases). The CDR3 sequence is 13 residues long. Deletions cut 0 bases from V and 3 bases from J, with 7 bases between. Per germline, CDR1 SGHRS and CDR2 YFSETQ. The CDR3 bases are TGCGCCAGCAGCTTGGTACAGGACTACGAGCAGTACTTC. It translates to CASSLVQDYEQYF.

This clonotype occurred many times. The chain has TRBV20-1 and TRBJ2-1; 11 bases match TRBD2. CDR1 DFQATT and CDR2 SNEGSKA come from the germline V gene (reference sequence). The CDR3 has 15 amino acids. V lost 3 bases, J lost 5 bases, and 6 bases stayed unmatched. The CDR3 spells CSARVPGLADNEQFF. CDR3 in DNA: TGCAGTGCTAGGGTCCCGGGACTAGCGGACAATGAGCAGTTCTTC.

CDR3 in amino acids: CASSTVADYEQYF. CDR3 in DNA: TGTGCCAGCAGCACTGTGGCAGACTACGAGCAGTACTTC. The V and J genes are TRBV12-3 or TRBV12-4 and TRBJ2-7, with D hard to call. The CDR3 runs to 13 residues. Trimming shortened V by 6 bases and J by 3 bases, and 12 bases separated the two germline ends.

This clonotype was observed many times. This sequence joins TRBV29-1 and TRBJ1-3; TRBD1 might be the D (6 bases). Trimming took off 7 bases at V and 4 bases at J, with 14 bases between the two ends. Germline V gene data show CDR1 as SQVTM and CDR2 as ANQGSEA. There are 13 residues in the CDR3. The CDR3 DNA follows: TGCAGCGGCACAGGGCCCCTAGGAAACACCATATATTTT. Translated: CSGTGPLGNTIYF.

V usage is TRBV5-1 and J usage is TRBJ2-3; D is undetermined. In germline, CDR1 is SGHRS, CDR2 YFSETQ. V was trimmed by 1 base and J by 0 bases, leaving 9 bases between them. This CDR3 is 15 amino acids long. CDR3 in DNA: TGCGCCAGCAGCTTGCTTCGCTCTAGCACAGATACGCAGTATTTT. This gives the protein CASSLLRSSTDTQYF.

The chain is built from TRBV20-1 and TRBJ2-1; maybe TRBD1 (6 bases). This CDR3 has 13 residues. Germline V gene lookup returns CDR1 DFQATT and CDR2 SNEGSKA (reference sequence). The ends were cut back, 2 bases at V and 7 bases at J, with 12 bases in the middle. The CDR3 region has the DNA TGCAGTGCTAGATGGAACAGGGAAAATGAGCAGTTCTTC. As protein: CSARWNRENEQFF.

This clonotype showed up many times. V usage is TRBV27 and J usage is TRBJ1-5; unclear D gene. CDR3 length: 14 amino acids. The V end lost 2 bases, the J end lost 4 bases, and 9 bases lay between the germline ends. From germline, CDR1 is MNHEY and CDR2 SMNVEV (reference sequence). This CDR3 is CASSLLGTNQPQHF. In nucleotides, the CDR3 is TGTGCCAGCAGTTTACTGGGAACTAATCAGCCCCAGCATTTT.

This clonotype has only a few counts. The rearrangement uses TRBV11-2 and TRBJ2-7; D remains ambiguous. Trimming removed 5 bases from V and 10 bases from J, with 12 bases in between. The CDR3 has 11 residues. Germline loops: CDR1 SGHAT, CDR2 FQNNGV. Written as DNA, the CDR3 is TGTGCCAGCAGCCCCGGTCACTCCCAGTACTTC. As protein: CASSPGHSQYF.

This clonotype was counted only a few times. This chain connects TRBV7-2 to TRBJ2-3; 8 bases agree with TRBD2. The CDR3 is 16 residues long. Per the germline V gene, CDR1 is SGHTA and CDR2 is FQGNSA. Trimming removed 5 bases from V and 2 bases from J; junction bases left unmatched: 9. In nucleotides, the CDR3 is TGTGCCAGCAGCCCACCGAGCGGGAGAGCCACAGATACGCAGTATTTT. Amino acid sequence: CASSPPSGRATDTQYF.

The chain links TRBV12-3 or TRBV12-4 to TRBJ1-5; D might be TRBD1 (5 bases). V shed 5 bases and J shed 5 bases, with 10 bases lying between them. This CDR3 comprises 13 residues. CDR3 bases: TGTGCCAGCAGTGCCGACAGATATCAGCCCCAGCATTTT. Amino acids: CASSADRYQPQHF.

This clonotype came up many times. V usage is TRBV7-6 and J usage is TRBJ1-5; a weak D match, TRBD1 (5 bases). CDR1 is SGHVS, CDR2 FNYEAQ, per germline. V was shortened by 4 bases and J by 1 base, with 14 bases between the two germline ends. The CDR3 loop spans 16 amino acids. The CDR3 loop is CASSSAPGPSNQPQHF. In DNA form, the CDR3 reads TGTGCCAGCAGCTCGGCCCCGGGACCGAGCAATCAGCCCCAGCATTTT.

This clonotype was recorded at least ten times. V and J are TRBV27 and TRBJ2-1, with D unresolved. The CDR3 consists of 14 residues. CDR1 and CDR2 from the germline V gene are MNHEY and SMNVEV (reference sequence). Trimming cost V 0 bases and J 2 bases, with 5 bases left between them. The CDR3 spells CASSLSTPYNEQFF. CDR3 nucleotides: TGTGCCAGCAGTTTATCGACGCCCTACAATGAGCAGTTCTTC.

The CDR3 region has the DNA TGTGCCAGCATCTTGAGGGTGGGAGCCAAAAACATTCAGTACTTC. Amino acid sequence: CASILRVGAKNIQYF. This chain joins TRBV6-1 and TRBJ2-4; possibly TRBD2 for D (5 bases). V was pared by 7 bases and J by 0 bases, with 13 bases between. This CDR3 has 15 residues. Germline V gene lookup returns CDR1 MNHNS and CDR2 SASEGT.

At least ten counts were recorded for this clonotype. The chain has TRBV6-5 and TRBJ2-7; no clear D gene. With 0 bases removed from V and 2 bases from J, the gap between germline ends came to 5 bases. CDR1 is MNHEY and CDR2 is SVGAGI in the germline V gene. CDR3 length: 13 residues. This CDR3 reads CASSYSQAYEQYF. The CDR3 DNA reads as TGTGCCAGCAGTTACTCTCAGGCCTACGAGCAGTACTTC.

This clonotype was detected ten times or more. This chain connects TRBV3-1 to TRBJ2-1, with TRBD1 matching 8 bases. The trim removed 0 bases at V and 3 bases at J, leaving 4 bases unmatched. Germline V gives CDR1 LGHDT, CDR2 YNNKEL (reference sequence). The CDR3 has 16 residues. The CDR3: CASSQDQDRDYNEQFF. The CDR3 DNA reads TGTGCCAGCAGCCAAGATCAGGACAGGGACTACAATGAGCAGTTCTTC.

This clonotype has just a few counts. The chain has TRBV29-1 and TRBJ2-5; tentatively, D is TRBD2 (6 bases). The V end lost 5 bases, the J end lost 4 bases, and 17 bases lay between the germline ends. CDR1 and CDR2 from the germline V gene are SQVTM and ANQGSEA. CDR3 length equals 14 residues. CDR3 residues: CSVWAGRIGETQYF. The CDR3 DNA reads as TGCAGCGTTTGGGCAGGGAGGATTGGAGAGACCCAGTACTTC.

This sequence joins TRBV5-1 and TRBJ2-5; 9 nucleotides agree with TRBD2. V trimming: 2 bases; J trimming: 6 bases; junction bases outside the gene matches: 8. This CDR3 spans 15 amino acids. CDR1 SGHRS and CDR2 YFSETQ come from the germline V gene. CDR3 sequence: CASSLLSGSGKTQYF. CDR3 nucleotide sequence: TGCGCCAGCAGCTTACTTAGCGGGAGTGGGAAGACCCAGTACTTC.

This clonotype was found many times. The chain employs TRBV5-1 and TRBJ2-1, with D unclear. Trimming took 0 bases from V and 6 from J, leaving 13 bases between them. This CDR3 comprises 15 residues. Germline loops: CDR1 SGHRS, CDR2 YFSETQ. CDR3: CASSLGGGSSNEQFF. The CDR3 DNA sequence: TGCGCCAGCAGCTTGGGTGGCGGAAGTAGCAATGAGCAGTTCTTC.

This clonotype was counted at least ten times. The DNA of the CDR3 is TGCAGTGCTAGACGCGTAAATTCACCCCTCCACTTT. Residues: CSARRVNSPLHF. This chain links TRBV20-1 with TRBJ1-6, with D hard to call. CDR1 is DFQATT and CDR2 is SNEGSKA in the germline V gene (reference sequence). Trimming took off 2 bases at V and 7 bases at J, with 6 bases between the two ends. The length of the CDR3 is 12 residues.

This clonotype was counted between two and nine times. Here the CDR3 DNA reads TGTGCCAGTAGTCAAACAGGGGGCGACTACCTTCGACCTATGGAGACCCAGTACTTC. Protein product: CASSQTGGDYLRPMETQYF. V gene TRBV19 combines with J gene TRBJ2-5, with 9 bases fitting TRBD1. The CDR3 is made up of 19 amino acids. The V gene's germline CDR1 is LNHDA and CDR2 SQIVND (reference sequence). J lost 5 bases, V lost 5 bases, and 21 bases had no gene match.

The rearrangement uses TRBV5-6 and TRBJ1-1; 7 bases agree with TRBD1. Per germline, CDR1 SGHDT and CDR2 YYEEEE. The trim removed 4 bases at V and 8 bases at J, leaving 2 bases unmatched. The CDR3 spans 11 residues. The CDR3 is CASSQGGEAFF. The CDR3 DNA reads as TGTGCCAGCAGCCAGGGGGGCGAAGCTTTCTTT.

This clonotype has a count of ten or more. The rearrangement links TRBV12-3 or TRBV12-4 to TRBJ2-1; maybe TRBD2 (6 bases). The length of the CDR3 is 17 residues. Trimming shortened V by 6 bases and J by 3 bases, and 21 bases separated the two germline ends. The CDR3 reads CASSMGGGQLIYNEQFF. DNA for the CDR3: TGTGCCAGCAGCATGGGGGGTGGCCAGCTGATCTACAATGAGCAGTTCTTC.

The chain links TRBV7-9 to TRBJ1-4, with TRBD1 as a possible D gene (5 bases). V gave up 6 bases and J gave up 2 bases, with 16 bases separating them. The V gene's germline CDR1 is SEHNR and CDR2 FQNEAQ (reference sequence). There are 16 residues in the CDR3. The CDR3: CASRDGGAGTNEKLFF. The CDR3 bases are TGTGCCAGCAGGGACGGTGGGGCGGGCACTAATGAAAAACTGTTTTTT.

This clonotype was picked up a small number of times. The CDR3 region is CASSEWKHRGSYEQYF. CDR3 sequence (DNA): TGTGCCAGCAGTGAATGGAAGCATCGGGGCTCCTACGAGCAGTACTTC. The chain links TRBV6-1 to TRBJ2-7; possibly TRBD2 for D (5 bases). Germline V CDR1 and CDR2: MNHNS, SASEGT. This CDR3 is built from 16 residues. Deletions cut 2 bases from V and 0 bases from J, with 14 bases between.

This clonotype was counted ten times or more. V usage is TRBV28 and J usage is TRBJ2-7; 7 nucleotides match TRBD1. CDR3 length equals 16 residues. The V gene's germline CDR1 is MDHEN and CDR2 SYDVKM. Trimming at V came to 2 bases and at J to 0 bases, leaving 7 bases not matched to a gene. The CDR3 region has the DNA TGTGCCAGCAGTTTAATGGAAGGGACAGACTCCTACGAGCAGTACTTC. Translation: CASSLMEGTDSYEQYF.